The clone carrying this T cell receptor beta chain has a handful of counts. Sequencing used immunoSEQ multiplex PCR; TCRdb keeps in-frame clones, though not all of them. This sample has under 250,000 clones, with over 75% found just once. The CDR3 is 14 residues long. CDR1 is SGHAT, CDR2 FQDESV, per germline (reference sequence). V was clipped by 3 bases and J by 7 bases; unmatched bases: 5. This entry comes from a study of blood T cell repertoires in COVID-19. Sequenced sample: peripheral blood. The genes are TRBV11-1 and TRBJ2-7; 11 bases map to TRBD1. This receptor was obtained from a human donor in a cohort sampled during active COVID-19. The CDR3 bases are TGTGCCAGCAGCTTCCGGACAGGGGGCGGTGAGCAGTACTTC. It specifies CASSFRTGGGEQYF.